Following are 4 T cell receptor beta chains from one sample sequenced in a study of CD8 T cells in ankylosing spondylitis. Study-wide points: What appeared characteristic of ankylosing spondylitis blood was a TCR beta motif of eight highly homologous variants.

Their antigens are not known. One entry per CDR3 protein results from TCRdb running MiXCR on the 5' RACE reads. The table lists 400,000 or so distinct CDR3 sequences, about 25% of them singletons, with approximately 1% in the top ten. The sequenced sample was blood, either unsorted or a sorted T cell fraction (not recorded which). Receptors originate from a male donor with ankylosing spondylitis.

This clonotype was counted many times. The chain joins TRBV12-3 or TRBV12-4 to TRBJ1-5, with 7 bases identical to TRBD1. The length of the CDR3 is 14 residues. J was trimmed by 7 bases and V by 10 bases; bases with no gene match: 13. In DNA form, the CDR3 reads TGTGCCACCCAGTTTTCAGGGGGGGGACAGCCCCAGCATTTT. It is translated as CATQFSGGGQPQHF.

J is TRBJ2-7 and V is TRBV2; 11 positions agree with TRBD2. V shed 7 bases and J 0 bases; nucleotides not matched to a gene: 2. CDR1 and CDR2 (germline): SNHLY, FYNNEI. The CDR3 has 14 amino acids. This chain's CDR3 is CASTGTSGSYEQYV. The CDR3, as DNA: TGTGCCAGCACGGGGACTAGCGGCTCCTACGAGCAGTACGTC.

The chain couples TRBV20-1 to TRBJ2-3; tentative D call: TRBD2 (5 bases). Germline assignment: CDR1 DFQATT and CDR2 SNEGSKA (reference sequence). The CDR3 extends over 15 amino acids. The V end was cut by 1 base, the J end by 1 base, with 12 bases between. The CDR3: CSARVFDSGTDTQYF. Here the CDR3 DNA reads TGCAGTGCTAGAGTTTTCGATAGCGGCACAGATACGCAGTATTTT.

The V call is TRBV6-2 or TRBV6-3, the J call TRBJ1-1; D gene unclear. V was clipped by 7 bases and J by 6 bases, with 21 bases between them. Germline-derived CDR1 and CDR2 are MNHEY and SVGEGT. CDR3 size: 15 residues. The CDR3 loop reads CASKKPGEGNAEAFF. In nucleotides, the CDR3 is TGTGCCAGCAAGAAACCGGGAGAAGGAAACGCTGAAGCTTTCTTT.